The rows below give T cell receptor beta chains drawn from one sample of a study of T cell repertoires in cytomegalovirus infection. TCRdb processed the reads anew with MiXCR; each CDR3 protein has one entry. The profile shows fewer than 200,000 distinct CDR3 sequences, approximately 15% of them singletons. The sample consisted of PBMCs. The receptors stem from a human donor in good health (CMV status not recorded). Some clones in this sample may be carry-over from other donors' samples. Each CDR3 is given with its conserved first and last residue. D genes are given only for firm matches. For some rows the clone size is stated as once, few or many, or as a class when expanded; others skip it.

V gene: TRBV7-2
clone size: many
D gene: -
J gene: TRBJ2-7
CDR3 protein: CASSVSAEQYF
CDR3 DNA: TGTGCCAGCAGCGTTAGCGCAGAGCAGTACTTC

V gene: TRBV2
clone size: few
D gene: -
J gene: TRBJ2-1
CDR3 protein: CASSVQASYNEQFF
CDR3 DNA: TGTGCCAGCAGTGTTCAGGCCTCCTACAATGAGCAGTTCTTC

V gene: TRBV7-3
clone size: many
D gene: TRBD1
J gene: TRBJ2-7
CDR3 protein: CASSWDRGLEQYF
CDR3 DNA: TGTGCCAGCAGCTGGGACAGGGGGCTTGAGCAGTACTTC

V gene: TRBV19
clone size: many
D gene: -
J gene: TRBJ2-1
CDR3 protein: CASRGGGYYNEQFF
CDR3 DNA: TGTGCCAGTAGGGGGGGAGGCTACTACAATGAGCAGTTCTTC

V gene: TRBV7-9
clone size: many
D gene: -
J gene: TRBJ2-3
CDR3 protein: CASSLVDAADTQYF
CDR3 DNA: TGTGCCAGCAGCTTAGTTGATGCGGCAGATACGCAGTATTTT

V gene: TRBV5-1
clone size: many
D gene: -
J gene: TRBJ2-5
CDR3 protein: CASSLGSSQGETQYF
CDR3 DNA: TGCGCCAGCAGCTTGGGGTCTTCCCAAGGGGAGACCCAGTACTTC

V gene: TRBV7-9
clone size: -
D gene: TRBD1
J gene: TRBJ1-2
CDR3 protein: CASSLRGQRSANYGYTF
CDR3 DNA: TGTGCCAGCAGCTTAAGGGGACAGAGATCGGCTAACTATGGCTACACCTTC

V gene: TRBV7-3
clone size: -
D gene: -
J gene: TRBJ1-1
CDR3 protein: CASSHGQPWEAFF
CDR3 DNA: TGTGCCAGCAGCCACGGACAGCCATGGGAAGCTTTCTTT

V gene: TRBV7-9
clone size: many
D gene: -
J gene: TRBJ1-1
CDR3 protein: CASSFWGGEAFF
CDR3 DNA: TGTGCCAGCAGCTTTTGGGGGGGTGAAGCTTTCTTT

V gene: TRBV7-3
clone size: many
D gene: TRBD2
J gene: TRBJ2-1
CDR3 protein: CASSPIAGGWNEQFF
CDR3 DNA: TGTGCCAGCAGCCCAATAGCGGGAGGATGGAATGAGCAGTTCTTC

V gene: TRBV11-2
clone size: -
D gene: -
J gene: TRBJ1-1
CDR3 protein: CASTNMARRNTEAFF
CDR3 DNA: TGTGCCAGCACAAATATGGCTCGGAGGAACACTGAAGCTTTCTTT

V gene: TRBV20-1
clone size: many
D gene: -
J gene: TRBJ2-7
CDR3 protein: CSAQSRDFSSYEQYF
CDR3 DNA: TGCAGTGCCCAGAGCCGGGACTTCAGCTCCTACGAGCAGTACTTC

V gene: TRBV6-1
clone size: many
D gene: -
J gene: TRBJ1-5
CDR3 protein: CASKDTSNQPQHF
CDR3 DNA: TGTGCCAGCAAGGACACAAGCAATCAGCCCCAGCATTTT

V gene: TRBV7-2
clone size: many
D gene: -
J gene: TRBJ2-2
CDR3 protein: CASSLISVVGGAGELFF
CDR3 DNA: TGTGCCAGCAGCTTAATATCGGTCGTTGGCGGCGCCGGGGAGCTGTTTTTT

V gene: TRBV6-2/TRBV6-3
clone size: few
D gene: -
J gene: TRBJ1-2
CDR3 protein: CASRPDRTANYGYTF
CDR3 DNA: TGTGCCAGCAGACCCGACAGGACCGCTAACTATGGCTACACCTTC

V gene: TRBV28
clone size: many
D gene: -
J gene: TRBJ1-5
CDR3 protein: CASSSYDRWNQPQHF
CDR3 DNA: TGTGCCAGCAGCTCCTATGACAGGTGGAATCAGCCCCAGCATTTT

V gene: TRBV12-3/TRBV12-4
clone size: few
D gene: -
J gene: TRBJ1-3
CDR3 protein: CASSLAPGPIYF
CDR3 DNA: TGTGCCAGCAGTTTAGCCCCCGGACCCATATATTTT

V gene: TRBV28
clone size: many
D gene: -
J gene: TRBJ1-2
CDR3 protein: CASSLVGSGYGYTF
CDR3 DNA: TGTGCCAGCAGCCTGGTGGGGTCTGGGTATGGCTACACCTTC

V gene: TRBV12-3/TRBV12-4
clone size: many
D gene: -
J gene: TRBJ2-2
CDR3 protein: CASRSTENTGELFF
CDR3 DNA: TGTGCCAGCAGGTCGACAGAGAACACCGGGGAGCTGTTTTTT

V gene: TRBV10-3
clone size: many
D gene: -
J gene: TRBJ1-5
CDR3 protein: CAISEVHKNQPQHF
CDR3 DNA: TGTGCCATCAGTGAGGTACACAAAAATCAGCCCCAGCATTTT

V gene: TRBV28
clone size: -
D gene: -
J gene: TRBJ1-5
CDR3 protein: CASRPTGLHQPQHF
CDR3 DNA: TGTGCCAGCAGGCCTACAGGGCTCCATCAGCCCCAGCATTTT

V gene: TRBV7-9
clone size: few
D gene: -
J gene: TRBJ1-2
CDR3 protein: CASSSITGFNYGYTF
CDR3 DNA: TGTGCCAGCAGTTCTATTACAGGATTTAACTATGGCTACACCTTC

V gene: TRBV20-1
clone size: -
D gene: -
J gene: TRBJ2-7
CDR3 protein: CSAAWTASYEQYF
CDR3 DNA: TGCAGTGCTGCATGGACAGCCTCCTACGAGCAGTACTTC

V gene: TRBV29-1
clone size: -
D gene: -
J gene: TRBJ2-1
CDR3 protein: CSVVGDYNEQFF
CDR3 DNA: TGCAGCGTTGTAGGGGATTACAATGAGCAGTTCTTC

V gene: TRBV28
clone size: many
D gene: -
J gene: TRBJ1-6
CDR3 protein: CATHRSSYNSPLHF
CDR3 DNA: TGTGCCACTCATAGGAGCTCCTATAATTCACCCCTCCACTTT

V gene: TRBV11-2
clone size: -
D gene: TRBD2
J gene: TRBJ2-1
CDR3 protein: CASSLAGLAGESEQFF
CDR3 DNA: TGTGCCAGCAGCTTAGCAGGACTAGCGGGAGAATCTGAGCAGTTCTTC

V gene: TRBV18
clone size: many
D gene: -
J gene: TRBJ1-1
CDR3 protein: CASSLGGDTEAFF
CDR3 DNA: TGTGCCAGCTCACTGGGAGGGGACACTGAAGCTTTCTTT

V gene: TRBV5-1
clone size: few
D gene: -
J gene: TRBJ2-7
CDR3 protein: CASSPLKGSAYEQYF
CDR3 DNA: TGCGCCAGCAGCCCCCTGAAGGGAAGCGCCTACGAGCAGTACTTC

V gene: TRBV5-1
clone size: -
D gene: -
J gene: TRBJ2-7
CDR3 protein: CASSRTLYEQYF
CDR3 DNA: TGCGCCAGCAGTCGGACACTTTACGAGCAGTACTTC

V gene: TRBV6-1
clone size: many
D gene: -
J gene: TRBJ2-1
CDR3 protein: CASERPISYNEQFF
CDR3 DNA: TGTGCCAGCGAAAGACCTATCTCCTACAATGAGCAGTTCTTC

V gene: TRBV10-3
clone size: few
D gene: -
J gene: TRBJ1-1
CDR3 protein: CAISGLSNTEAFF
CDR3 DNA: TGTGCCATCAGTGGGCTATCGAACACTGAAGCTTTCTTT

V gene: TRBV5-1
clone size: -
D gene: -
J gene: TRBJ1-1
CDR3 protein: CASTWGRMGTEAFF
CDR3 DNA: TGCGCCAGCACATGGGGCAGAATGGGGACTGAAGCTTTCTTT

V gene: TRBV7-3
clone size: -
D gene: -
J gene: TRBJ2-1
CDR3 protein: CASSPSGGGKYNEQFF
CDR3 DNA: TGTGCCAGCAGCCCCTCCGGGGGCGGGAAATACAATGAGCAGTTCTTC

V gene: TRBV29-1
clone size: -
D gene: -
J gene: TRBJ2-1
CDR3 protein: CSVEFLTDEQFF
CDR3 DNA: TGCAGCGTTGAATTCCTAACCGATGAGCAGTTCTTC

V gene: TRBV12-3/TRBV12-4
clone size: many
D gene: TRBD1
J gene: TRBJ2-2
CDR3 protein: CASSSGQGASTGELFF
CDR3 DNA: TGTGCCAGCAGTTCGGGACAGGGGGCAAGCACCGGGGAGCTGTTTTTT

V gene: TRBV28
clone size: few
D gene: -
J gene: TRBJ2-3
CDR3 protein: CASSPAGFPTDTQYF
CDR3 DNA: TGTGCCAGCAGTCCCGCGGGTTTCCCCACAGATACGCAGTATTTT

V gene: TRBV7-3
clone size: many
D gene: -
J gene: TRBJ2-1
CDR3 protein: CASSSSTVMKQFF
CDR3 DNA: TGTGCCAGCAGCTCCTCGACTGTCATGAAGCAGTTCTTC

V gene: TRBV12-3/TRBV12-4
clone size: few
D gene: -
J gene: TRBJ2-6
CDR3 protein: CASSQPSGANVLTF
CDR3 DNA: TGTGCCAGCAGCCAGCCATCTGGGGCCAACGTCCTGACTTTC

V gene: TRBV18
clone size: few
D gene: -
J gene: TRBJ2-5
CDR3 protein: CASSPPPGETQYF
CDR3 DNA: TGTGCCAGCTCACCACCCCCGGGCGAGACCCAGTACTTC

V gene: TRBV29-1
clone size: many
D gene: TRBD2
J gene: TRBJ2-5
CDR3 protein: CSVVAGQETQYF
CDR3 DNA: TGCAGCGTTGTAGCGGGGCAAGAGACCCAGTACTTC

V gene: TRBV7-8
clone size: -
D gene: -
J gene: TRBJ2-4
CDR3 protein: CASSLGAGFLNIQYF
CDR3 DNA: TGTGCCAGCAGCCTAGGGGCGGGTTTCTTAAACATTCAGTACTTC

V gene: TRBV20-1
clone size: -
D gene: -
J gene: TRBJ2-2
CDR3 protein: CSADDRRFNTGELFF
CDR3 DNA: TGCAGTGCTGATGACAGACGTTTTAACACCGGGGAGCTGTTTTTT

V gene: TRBV29-1
clone size: -
D gene: -
J gene: TRBJ2-7
CDR3 protein: CSVGTDRPYEQYF
CDR3 DNA: TGCAGCGTTGGGACAGATAGGCCCTACGAGCAGTACTTC

V gene: TRBV29-1
clone size: -
D gene: -
J gene: TRBJ1-5
CDR3 protein: CSVGGLNQPQHF
CDR3 DNA: TGCAGCGTTGGGGGTCTCAATCAGCCCCAGCATTTT

V gene: TRBV7-9
clone size: -
D gene: -
J gene: TRBJ1-1
CDR3 protein: CASNLRGYTEAFF
CDR3 DNA: TGTGCCAGCAACTTACGGGGATACACTGAAGCTTTCTTT

V gene: TRBV20-1
clone size: -
D gene: TRBD1
J gene: TRBJ1-1
CDR3 protein: CSANRQGAEAFF
CDR3 DNA: TGCAGTGCTAACCGACAGGGGGCTGAAGCTTTCTTT

V gene: TRBV20-1
clone size: few
D gene: -
J gene: TRBJ1-1
CDR3 protein: CSARKTNTEAFF
CDR3 DNA: TGCAGTGCTAGAAAGACTAACACTGAAGCTTTCTTT

V gene: TRBV6-2/TRBV6-3
clone size: -
D gene: -
J gene: TRBJ1-2
CDR3 protein: CASGRVGIYGYTF
CDR3 DNA: TGTGCCAGCGGCAGGGTTGGGATCTATGGCTACACCTTC

V gene: TRBV7-6
clone size: many
D gene: -
J gene: TRBJ2-3
CDR3 protein: CASSQDSDRLLTDTQYF
CDR3 DNA: TGTGCCAGCAGCCAAGACTCGGACCGACTGCTCACAGATACGCAGTATTTT

V gene: TRBV12-3/TRBV12-4
clone size: -
D gene: TRBD1
J gene: TRBJ1-1
CDR3 protein: CASRRGTGGLNTEAFF
CDR3 DNA: TGTGCCAGCAGGAGAGGGACAGGGGGACTTAACACTGAAGCTTTCTTT

V gene: TRBV7-3
clone size: many
D gene: TRBD1
J gene: TRBJ2-7
CDR3 protein: CASSITGGSSYEQYF
CDR3 DNA: TGTGCCAGCAGCATAACAGGGGGCTCCTCCTACGAGCAGTACTTC

V gene: TRBV28
clone size: few
D gene: -
J gene: TRBJ1-1
CDR3 protein: CASSFPGLQNTEAFF
CDR3 DNA: TGTGCCAGCAGCTTCCCGGGACTCCAGAACACTGAAGCTTTCTTT

V gene: TRBV12-3/TRBV12-4
clone size: few
D gene: TRBD1
J gene: TRBJ2-2
CDR3 protein: CASSLLQGPGELFF
CDR3 DNA: TGTGCCAGCAGTTTATTACAGGGGCCCGGGGAGCTGTTTTTT

V gene: TRBV9
clone size: few
D gene: -
J gene: TRBJ1-4
CDR3 protein: CASSGGGRRGEKLFF
CDR3 DNA: TGTGCCAGCAGCGGGGGGGGACGGAGAGGAGAAAAACTGTTTTTT

V gene: TRBV27
clone size: -
D gene: TRBD1
J gene: TRBJ1-2
CDR3 protein: CASSHRGNYGYTF
CDR3 DNA: TGTGCCAGCAGTCACAGGGGTAACTATGGCTACACCTTC

V gene: TRBV6-2/TRBV6-3
clone size: few
D gene: TRBD1
J gene: TRBJ1-6
CDR3 protein: CASSFQDRFLHF
CDR3 DNA: TGTGCCAGCAGTTTCCAGGACAGGTTCCTCCACTTT

V gene: TRBV29-1
clone size: -
D gene: TRBD1
J gene: TRBJ1-5
CDR3 protein: CSARQGEQPQHF
CDR3 DNA: TGCAGCGCCCGACAGGGGGAACAGCCCCAGCATTTT

V gene: TRBV2
clone size: few
D gene: TRBD1
J gene: TRBJ2-5
CDR3 protein: CASGRGFSETQYF
CDR3 DNA: TGTGCCAGCGGCAGGGGGTTTAGTGAGACCCAGTACTTC